This paragraph reports one T cell receptor beta chain. This specimen comes from a study of blood T cell repertoires in COVID-19. The method was immunoSEQ multiplex PCR; TCRdb's version includes in-frame clones alone and lacks a portion of them. The sample holds under 300,000 clones; roughly 89% are singletons and the top ten take around 3%. Sequenced material: peripheral blood. This clonotype was sampled from a woman in her 30s with active or convalescent COVID-19.

The CDR3 region has the DNA TGTGCCAGCAGTCAAAGCAGGGGGTTTGGCTACACCTTC. It yields the protein CASSQSRGFGYTF. The chain combines TRBV12-3 or TRBV12-4 with TRBJ1-2; 7 bases map to TRBD1. The CDR3 sequence is 13 residues long. V trimming: 5 bases; J trimming: 7 bases; junction bases outside the gene matches: 7.